A selection of T cell receptor beta chains follows, all from one sample in a study of glioma-infiltrating T cells after dendritic cell vaccination. Here immunoSEQ multiplex PCR was the method, and the copy in TCRdb shows in-frame clones only, minus some. The sample lists fewer than 85,000 clones; about 90% were seen once. The material was blood, obtained before dendritic cell vaccination. The source of these receptors is a human donor with glioblastoma. CDR3s include the opening cysteine and the closing phenylalanine or tryptophan. The D gene is left open where the match is weak. The size field is filled for only some rows; it gives once, few, many or a size class.

v_gene: TRBV5-5
j_gene: TRBJ2-7
d_gene: .
abundance: .
CDR3nt: TGTGCCAGCAGCCGACAGGTGGGGTCCTCCTACGAGCAGTACTTC
CDR3aa: CASSRQVGSSYEQYF

v_gene: TRBV20-1
j_gene: TRBJ1-2
d_gene: .
abundance: few
CDR3nt: TGCAGTGCGCCAGGGATCGGCTACACCTTC
CDR3aa: CSAPGIGYTF

v_gene: TRBV30
j_gene: TRBJ2-2
d_gene: TRBD2
abundance: .
CDR3nt: TGTGCCGGAAGCGTGGCTAGCGGGAACACCGGGGAGCTGTTTTTT
CDR3aa: CAGSVASGNTGELFF

v_gene: TRBV2
j_gene: TRBJ2-5
d_gene: TRBD2
abundance: .
CDR3nt: TGTGCCAGCACTCCCGGTCCGGGGCGGGGGAATCAAGAGACCCAGTACTTC
CDR3aa: CASTPGPGRGNQETQYF

v_gene: TRBV27
j_gene: TRBJ2-7
d_gene: TRBD2
abundance: .
CDR3nt: TGTGCCAGCAGTTTATCGCGGCGGGAGTCGTACGAGCAGTACTTC
CDR3aa: CASSLSRRESYEQYF

v_gene: TRBV2
j_gene: TRBJ2-7
d_gene: TRBD1
abundance: .
CDR3nt: TGTGCCAGCAGTGAACCCCAGGGGGTCGGGTACGAGCAGTACTTC
CDR3aa: CASSEPQGVGYEQYF

v_gene: TRBV7-9
j_gene: TRBJ2-5
d_gene: .
abundance: .
CDR3nt: TGTGCCAGCAGCTTAGCTCAGACAGCCCGCGAGACCCAGTACTTC
CDR3aa: CASSLAQTARETQYF

v_gene: TRBV5-1
j_gene: TRBJ1-1
d_gene: TRBD1
abundance: .
CDR3nt: TGCGCCAGCAGCAAGGACAGGGTGAACACTGAAGCTTTCTTT
CDR3aa: CASSKDRVNTEAFF

v_gene: TRBV27
j_gene: TRBJ1-1
d_gene: TRBD1
abundance: .
CDR3nt: TGTGCCAGCAGTAAGACAGGGGGATGGGTCACTGAAGCTTTCTTT
CDR3aa: CASSKTGGWVTEAFF

v_gene: TRBV11-2
j_gene: TRBJ1-3
d_gene: .
abundance: .
CDR3nt: TGTGCCAGCAGCTCACGGTGGGGGGATGGTGGAAACACCATATATTTT
CDR3aa: CASSSRWGDGGNTIYF

v_gene: TRBV7-7
j_gene: TRBJ2-3
d_gene: .
abundance: .
CDR3nt: TGTGCTAGCAGCTTAGACGGGAACGCAGATACGCAGTATTTT
CDR3aa: CASSLDGNADTQYF

v_gene: TRBV7-9
j_gene: TRBJ2-7
d_gene: .
abundance: .
CDR3nt: TGTGCCAGCAGCTCTCAGGCCCTCTACGAGCAGTACTTC
CDR3aa: CASSSQALYEQYF

v_gene: TRBV5-1
j_gene: TRBJ2-2
d_gene: .
abundance: .
CDR3nt: TGCGCCAGCAGCCCGAGGACAGTGAACACCGGGGAGCTGTTTTTT
CDR3aa: CASSPRTVNTGELFF

v_gene: TRBV27
j_gene: TRBJ2-1
d_gene: TRBD2
abundance: .
CDR3nt: TGTGCCAGCAGTTTATCGAATCTAGCGGGGGGGCTCAATGAGCAGTTCTTC
CDR3aa: CASSLSNLAGGLNEQFF

v_gene: TRBV5-1
j_gene: TRBJ2-2
d_gene: .
abundance: once
CDR3nt: TGCGCCAGCAGCTCGTCGGGTGCGAACACCGGGGAGCTGTTTTTT
CDR3aa: CASSSSGANTGELFF

v_gene: TRBV5-1
j_gene: TRBJ2-7
d_gene: .
abundance: .
CDR3nt: TGCGCCAGCAGCGAAAGGGGGACGGAGCAGTACTTC
CDR3aa: CASSERGTEQYF

v_gene: TRBV2
j_gene: TRBJ2-2
d_gene: TRBD1
abundance: once
CDR3nt: TGTGCCAGCAGTGGGCCAACAGGGGGCTCAAACACCGGGGAGCTGTTTTTT
CDR3aa: CASSGPTGGSNTGELFF